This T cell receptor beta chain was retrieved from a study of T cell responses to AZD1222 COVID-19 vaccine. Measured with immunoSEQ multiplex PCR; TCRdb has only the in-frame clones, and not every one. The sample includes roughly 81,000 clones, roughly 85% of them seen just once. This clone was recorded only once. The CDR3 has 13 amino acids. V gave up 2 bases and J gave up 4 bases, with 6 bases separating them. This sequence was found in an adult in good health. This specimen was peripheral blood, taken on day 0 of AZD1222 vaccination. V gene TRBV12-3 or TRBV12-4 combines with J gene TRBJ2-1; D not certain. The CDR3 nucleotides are TGTGCCAGCAGTTTAAAAGAATACAATGAGCAGTTCTTC. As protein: CASSLKEYNEQFF.